Listed here are 12 T cell receptor beta chains from one sample, sequenced in a study of blood T cell repertoires in COVID-19. Repertoires were generated with immunoSEQ multiplex PCR, while TCRdb's copy carries only in-frame clones and drops some. The sample shows 70,000 to 100,000 clones, less than 80% of them seen only once. Sequenced: peripheral blood. These receptors all stem from a woman between 45 and 65 years old with acute or convalescent COVID-19.

Only a few counts were recorded for this clone. The chain combines TRBV28 with TRBJ1-1, with 8 positions matching TRBD1. Germline V gives CDR1 MDHEN, CDR2 SYDVKM. V lost 2 bases and J lost 1; bases outside the gene matches: 3. CDR3 length equals 15 residues. CDR3 coding DNA: TGTGCCAGCAGTTTAGCAGGGGGCTCGAACACTGAAGCTTTCTTT. Its protein is CASSLAGGSNTEAFF.

The chain recombines TRBV25-1 with TRBJ1-6; D remains ambiguous. Trimming stripped 6 bases from V and 8 bases from J, with 11 bases between. Germline assignment: CDR1 MGHDK and CDR2 SYGVNS. The CDR3 runs to 13 residues. The DNA of the CDR3 is TGTGCCAGCAGGACGGAACGGGATTCACCCCTCCACTTT. Translation: CASRTERDSPLHF.

The chain recombines TRBV7-9 with TRBJ2-7; weak D call: TRBD1 (6 bases). This CDR3 is 16 amino acids long. Trimming pared 4 bases from V and 0 bases from J, leaving 16 bases between. Germline CDR1 is SEHNR and CDR2 is FQNEAQ (reference sequence). The CDR3 region has the DNA TGTGCCAGCAGCTCGTTCGACGGGACACACTCCTACGAGCAGTACTTC. The encoded protein is CASSSFDGTHSYEQYF.

V gene TRBV7-6 combines with J gene TRBJ1-3; 7 bases match TRBD1. In germline, CDR1 is SGHVS, CDR2 FNYEAQ. Trimming at V came to 5 bases and at J to 2 bases, leaving 6 bases not matched to a gene. This CDR3 contains 15 residues. The DNA of the CDR3 is TGTGCCAGCAGCCAGGGACAGAGAGCTGGAAACACCATATATTTT. Translation: CASSQGQRAGNTIYF. The full variable domain, its missing parts supplied by reference TRBV7-6 and TRBJ1-3, is GAGVSQSPRYKVTKRGQDVALRCDPISGHVSLYWYRQALGQGPEFLTYFNYEAQQDKSGLPNDRFSAERPEGSISTLTIQRTEQRDSAMYRCASSQGQRAGNTIYFGEGSWLTVV.

The gene calls are TRBV5-4 and TRBJ1-3, with D possibly TRBD1 on 6 matching bases. The CDR3 length is 14 residues. CDR1 is SGHNT, CDR2 YYREEE, per germline (reference sequence). Trimming cost V 4 bases and J 2 bases, with 10 bases left between them. The CDR3 DNA is TGTGCCAGCAGCCGTACAGGGCCTGGAAACACCATATATTTT. Its protein is CASSRTGPGNTIYF.

The V call is TRBV4-3, the J call TRBJ2-7; D is uncertain. The CDR3 is 15 residues long. Germline lookup yields CDR1 LGHNA and CDR2 YSLEER. V was cut by 0 bases and J by 7 bases, with 16 bases left in between. CDR3 in amino acids: CASSQDQSIAEEQYF. CDR3 in DNA: TGCGCCAGCAGCCAAGATCAGTCGATAGCAGAGGAGCAGTACTTC.

The rearrangement links TRBV5-1 to TRBJ2-7; TRBD1 is a possible D gene (5 bases). Trimming shortened V by 4 bases and J by 1 base, and 12 bases separated the two germline ends. This CDR3 comprises 14 residues. The germline V gene encodes CDR1 SGHRS and CDR2 YFSETQ. The CDR3 is CASSTHRLSYEQYF. Here the CDR3 DNA reads TGCGCCAGCAGCACCCACAGGTTGTCCTACGAGCAGTACTTC.

This chain links TRBV18 with TRBJ2-7, with D unclear. V lost 3 bases and J 2 bases, leaving 11 bases between the germline ends. Germline CDR1 and CDR2: KGHSH and LQKENI. The CDR3 has 14 residues. For the CDR3, the DNA is TGTGCCAGCTCACCTATAGACTCAGCCTACGAGCAGTACTTC. It translates to CASSPIDSAYEQYF.

V gene TRBV12-3 or TRBV12-4 combines with J gene TRBJ1-1; D possibly corresponds to TRBD1 (5 bases). The CDR3 totals 13 residues. Trimming removed 11 bases from V and 6 bases from J, with 19 bases in between. CDR3: CAGATWGGAEAFF. DNA of the CDR3: TGTGCCGGAGCTACGTGGGGAGGGGCTGAAGCTTTCTTT.

J is TRBJ2-1 and V is TRBV3-1 (or the pseudogene TRBV3-2); the D gene is possibly TRBD1 (6 bases). The CDR3 extends over 16 amino acids. Germline V gives CDR1 LGHDT, CDR2 YNNKEL (reference sequence). Trimming removed 5 bases at V and 0 bases at J, with 14 bases between. The CDR3 reads CASSSRGSSSYNEQFF. As DNA, the CDR3 is TGTGCCAGCAGCTCGAGGGGGTCGAGCTCCTACAATGAGCAGTTCTTC.

The rearrangement joins TRBV7-9 to TRBJ1-1, with D possibly matching TRBD1 (6 bases). The CDR3 is made up of 14 amino acids. Per germline, CDR1 SEHNR and CDR2 FQNEAQ (reference sequence). Trimming cost V 3 bases and J 4 bases, with 12 bases left between them. The CDR3: CASSFGGAATEAFF. CDR3 coding DNA: TGTGCCAGCAGCTTCGGGGGGGCGGCCACTGAAGCTTTCTTT. Using reference TRBV7-9 and TRBJ1-1 for the parts outside the CDR3, the full variable domain is DTGVSQNPRHKITKRGQNVTFRCDPISEHNRLYWYRQTLGQGPEFLTYFQNEAQLEKSRLLSDRFSAERPKGSFSTLEIQRTEQGDSAMYLCASSFGGAATEAFFGQGTRLTVV.

V is TRBV5-1 and J is TRBJ1-2; TRBD1 matches at 8 bases. With 0 bases clipped from V and 4 bases from J, the junction kept 5 bases outside the gene matches. Per germline, CDR1 SGHRS and CDR2 YFSETQ. This CDR3 has 15 amino acids. CDR3 protein: CASSLGQGQGYGYTF. The CDR3 bases are TGCGCCAGCAGCTTGGGACAGGGGCAAGGCTATGGCTACACCTTC.